A single sample gave rise to the 17 T cell receptor beta chains below, sequenced in a study of T cell responses to AZD1222 COVID-19 vaccine (dated by TCRdb to about 2021). Interpreted using the paper, the time point label stands for: about 28 days (+/-7) after the second vaccine dose. In the paper's terms, the treatment or condition label means: meningococcal conjugate vaccine given as trial control. The library was produced with the immunoSEQ multiplex PCR assay. Drawn from immuneACCESS, this table holds only the in-frame rearrangements with V and J called that TCRdb kept. Clones are partly lost; checked studies trace under half to an unresolved V gene and leave the rest unexplained. Across this sample there are approximately 130,000 clones, with approximately 85% seen only once. The top ten clones comprise 7.9% of the sample. This material consisted of peripheral blood, taken 28 days after the second dose of the MenACWY control vaccine. These receptors were collected from an adult who received the MenACWY meningococcal vaccine as a control.

The chain recombines TRBV5-1 with TRBJ2-3, with 8 bases fitting TRBD1. This CDR3 region has 15 residues. Germline V gene lookup returns CDR1 SGHRS and CDR2 YFSETQ. After removal of 0 bases from V and 1 base from J, the junction contained 1 base not matched to a gene. The CDR3 bases are TGCGCCAGCAGCTTGGGACAGGGGCGCACAGATACGCAGTATTTT. Translating gives CASSLGQGRTDTQYF. The whole variable domain, filled in from reference TRBV5-1 and TRBJ2-3, reads KAGVTQTPRYLIKTRGQQVTLSCSPISGHRSVSWYQQTPGQGLQFLFEYFSETQRNKGNFPGRFSGRQFSNSRSEMNVSTLELGDSALYLCASSLGQGRTDTQYFGPGTRLTVL.

V gene TRBV18 combines with J gene TRBJ2-5, with 12 bases fitting TRBD1. The CDR3 runs 15 residues. Unmatched junction bases numbered 4, after V lost 4 bases and J lost 4 bases. CDR1 is KGHSH and CDR2 is LQKENI in the germline V gene. CDR3 sequence reads: CASSRGQGARETQYF. The CDR3 DNA is TGTGCCAGCTCACGGGGACAGGGGGCAAGAGAGACCCAGTACTTC.

The chain is built from TRBV28 and TRBJ2-1, with unresolved D. CDR1 and CDR2 (germline): MDHEN, SYDVKM. The V end lost 5 bases, the J end lost 0 bases, and 14 bases lay between the germline ends. The length of the CDR3 is 16 residues. CDR3 coding DNA: TGTGCCAGCAGTCCCCGCGGCGCAAGCTCCTACAATGAGCAGTTCTTC. Its protein is CASSPRGASSYNEQFF. The full variable domain, rest sourced from reference TRBV28 and TRBJ2-1, is DVKVTQSSRYLVKRTGEKVFLECVQDMDHENMFWYRQDPGLGLRLIYFSYDVKMKEKGDIPEGYSVSREKKERFSLILESASTNQTSMYLCASSPRGASSYNEQFFGPGTRLTVL.

CDR3 protein: CASTTQGGIGEAFF. The DNA of the CDR3 is TGTGCCAGCACCACTCAGGGAGGGATCGGTGAAGCTTTCTTT. J is TRBJ1-1 and V is TRBV6-5, with D maybe TRBD1 (5 bases). V was pared by 7 bases and J by 7 bases, with 19 bases between. The CDR3 runs to 14 residues. The germline V gene encodes CDR1 MNHEY and CDR2 SVGAGI.

The rearrangement uses TRBV7-8 and TRBJ1-5; a possible D gene is TRBD1 (6 bases). The CDR3 runs to 16 residues. Germline assignment: CDR1 SGHVS and CDR2 FQNEAQ. Trimming shortened V by 3 bases and J by 3 bases, and 15 bases separated the two germline ends. The CDR3 here is CASSFSRTALNQPQHF. The DNA for the CDR3 is TGTGCCAGCAGCTTCTCTAGGACAGCCCTCAATCAGCCCCAGCATTTT. The full variable domain, in which reference TRBV7-8 and TRBJ1-5 provide the parts outside the CDR3, is GAGVSQSPRYKVAKRGQDVALRCDPISGHVSLFWYQQALGQGPEFLTYFQNEAQLDKSGLPSDRFFAERPEGSVSTLKIQRTQQEDSAVYLCASSFSRTALNQPQHFGDGTRLSIL.

V and J are TRBV28 and TRBJ1-6; D not resolved. The V gene lost 4 bases and the J gene lost 11 bases, with 9 bases spanning the gap. The germline V gene has CDR1 MDHEN and CDR2 SYDVKM. This CDR3 region has 12 residues. CDR3 residues: CASSSRLAPLHF. CDR3 sequence (DNA): TGTGCCAGCAGTTCTCGATTGGCACCCCTCCACTTT.

This clone has a single count. The chain's CDR3 is CASSLLEGAGSPLHF. CDR3 DNA: TGTGCCAGCAGTCTTTTAGAGGGGGCGGGTTCACCCCTCCACTTT. The rearrangement joins TRBV7-6 to TRBJ1-6, with 7 bases matching TRBD1. Looked up from germline, CDR1 is SGHVS and CDR2 is FNYEAQ. The CDR3 has 15 amino acids. V was pared by 6 bases and J by 9 bases, with 11 bases of the junction left unmatched. The full variable domain, in which reference TRBV7-6 and TRBJ1-6 provide the parts outside the CDR3, is GAGVSQSPRYKVTKRGQDVALRCDPISGHVSLYWYRQALGQGPEFLTYFNYEAQQDKSGLPNDRFSAERPEGSISTLTIQRTEQRDSAMYRCASSLLEGAGSPLHFGNGTRLTVT.

The V and J genes are TRBV19 and TRBJ2-2; possibly TRBD2 for D (5 bases). V was clipped by 1 base and J by 4 bases, with 7 bases between them. CDR3 size: 14 residues. Germline loops: CDR1 LNHDA, CDR2 SQIVND (reference sequence). The CDR3 coding sequence is TGTGCCAGTAGTATAGCGGGATTCACCGGGGAGCTGTTTTTT. Translated: CASSIAGFTGELFF.

J is TRBJ1-2 and V is TRBV6-4; TRBD1 agrees at 8 bases. V lost 6 bases and J lost 5; bases outside the gene matches: 5. This CDR3 contains 13 residues. Germline-derived CDR1 and CDR2 are MRHNA and SNTAGT. The CDR3 is CASRPGQGYGYTF. CDR3 nucleotide sequence: TGTGCCAGCAGGCCCGGACAGGGTTATGGCTACACCTTC.

This clone was observed a handful of times. This chain connects TRBV5-6 to TRBJ1-6; a weak D match, TRBD1 (5 bases). Germline V gene data show CDR1 as SGHDT and CDR2 as YYEEEE. The CDR3 totals 13 residues. V lost 0 bases, J lost 11 bases, and 9 bases lay in between. CDR3 residues: CASSLDRRAPLHF. CDR3 nucleotide sequence: TGTGCCAGCAGCTTGGACAGGAGAGCACCCCTCCACTTT.

The CDR3 protein is CASRVDRVGLSEQFF. The CDR3 nucleotides read TGTGCCAGCAGGGTCGACAGGGTGGGACTCAGTGAGCAGTTCTTC. This chain connects TRBV28 to TRBJ2-1; a weak D match, TRBD1 (7 bases). The CDR3 sequence is 15 residues long. Germline V gene data show CDR1 as MDHEN and CDR2 as SYDVKM. The V end lost 6 bases, the J end lost 9 bases, and 21 bases lay between the germline ends.

This clone has a handful of counts. At the DNA level, this CDR3 is encoded by other sequences in the same sample as well. The chain employs TRBV28 and TRBJ1-5; D possibly corresponds to TRBD1 (6 bases). The CDR3 is made up of 12 amino acids. Germline V gene sequence: CDR1 MDHEN, CDR2 SYDVKM. V was pared by 4 bases and J by 6 bases, with 7 bases between. This CDR3 is CASSSGAQPQHF. DNA of the CDR3: TGTGCCAGCAGTTCAGGGGCTCAGCCCCAGCATTTT.

The chain links TRBV19 to TRBJ1-5, with D perhaps matching TRBD1 (5 bases). CDR3 size: 15 residues. With 7 bases removed from V and 6 bases from J, the gap between germline ends came to 19 bases. Germline CDR1 reads LNHDA; CDR2 reads SQIVND (reference sequence). CDR3 in amino acids: CASTPWGGIGQPQHF. The CDR3 region has the DNA TGTGCCAGTACCCCTTGGGGGGGAATCGGTCAGCCCCAGCATTTT.

The count of this clone is one. The V gene is TRBV15, the J gene TRBJ1-1, with unresolved D. CDR1 and CDR2 from the germline V gene are LNHNV and YYDKDF (reference sequence). The CDR3 sequence is 14 residues long. V lost 5 bases and J lost 0, with 10 bases in between. As DNA, the CDR3 is TGTGCCACCAGCTTCCGGGAGTTGAACACTGAAGCTTTCTTT. It translates to CATSFRELNTEAFF.

As for this clone: The sample has other DNA sequences that encode this CDR3 too. The rearrangement uses TRBV12-3 or TRBV12-4 and TRBJ1-4, with D tentatively TRBD1 (6 bases). The CDR3 totals 13 residues. V was trimmed by 2 bases and J by 8 bases, leaving 9 bases between them. CDR3 coding DNA: TGTGCCAGCAGTTTATCAGGGGTGGAAAAACTGTTTTTT. It is translated as CASSLSGVEKLFF.

J is TRBJ1-2 and V is TRBV15, with no clear D. This CDR3 is built from 13 residues. CDR1 is LNHNV and CDR2 is YYDKDF in the germline V gene (reference sequence). The V end was cut by 5 bases, the J end by 8 bases, with 15 bases between. CDR3 sequence reads: CATSPQRGGGYTF. DNA of the CDR3: TGTGCCACCAGCCCCCAGCGAGGCGGCGGCTACACCTTC.

The V call is TRBV18, the J call TRBJ2-7; TRBD2 agrees at 10 bases. This CDR3 has 14 residues. Germline V CDR1 and CDR2: KGHSH, LQKENI. V lost 0 bases to trimming and J lost 6 bases; unmatched junction nucleotides: 2. In nucleotides, the CDR3 is TGTGCCAGCTCACCACCAGCGGGGGGGGGCGAGCAGTACTTC. Its translation is CASSPPAGGGEQYF.